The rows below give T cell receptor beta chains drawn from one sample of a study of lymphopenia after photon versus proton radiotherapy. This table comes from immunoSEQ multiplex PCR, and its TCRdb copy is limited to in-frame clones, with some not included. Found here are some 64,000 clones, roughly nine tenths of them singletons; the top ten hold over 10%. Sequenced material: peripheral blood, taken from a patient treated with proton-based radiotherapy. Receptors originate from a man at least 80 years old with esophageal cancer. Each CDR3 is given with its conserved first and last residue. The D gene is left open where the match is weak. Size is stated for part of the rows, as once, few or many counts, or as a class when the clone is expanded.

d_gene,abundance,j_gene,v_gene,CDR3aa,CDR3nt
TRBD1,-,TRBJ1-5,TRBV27,CASSSRDRAYDSNQPQHF,TGTGCCAGCAGTTCCCGGGACAGGGCATATGATAGCAATCAGCCCCAGCATTTT
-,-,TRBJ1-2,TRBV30,CAWSLGGTDYGYTF,TGTGCCTGGAGTCTGGGAGGGACGGACTATGGCTACACCTTC
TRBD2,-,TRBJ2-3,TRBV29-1,CSVGRGTSGGGRTDTQYF,TGCAGCGTTGGAAGGGGGACTAGCGGTGGTGGGCGCACAGATACGCAGTATTTT
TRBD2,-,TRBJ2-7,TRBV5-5,CASSSLAGGPYEQYF,TGTGCCAGCAGCTCCCTAGCGGGGGGCCCCTACGAGCAGTACTTC
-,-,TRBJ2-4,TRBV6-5,CASSYSASRKNIQYF,TGTGCCAGCAGTTACTCGGCTAGTCGCAAAAACATTCAGTACTTC
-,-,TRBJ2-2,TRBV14,CASSQDLAGNTGELFF,TGTGCCAGCAGCCAAGATCTTGCGGGGAACACCGGGGAGCTGTTTTTT
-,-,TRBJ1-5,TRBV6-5,CASSKPGYSNQPQHF,TGTGCCAGCAGTAAACCTGGCTATAGCAATCAGCCCCAGCATTTT
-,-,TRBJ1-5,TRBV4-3,CASSQDLIWAFSNQPQHF,TGCGCCAGCAGCCAAGACCTCATATGGGCCTTTAGCAATCAGCCCCAGCATTTT
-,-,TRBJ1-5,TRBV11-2,CASSLDGSHGNQPQHF,TGTGCCAGCAGCTTAGACGGTAGTCATGGCAATCAGCCCCAGCATTTT
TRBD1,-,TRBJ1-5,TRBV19,CASRRQGSSGGQPQHF,TGTGCCAGTAGGCGACAGGGAAGCTCCGGAGGGCAGCCCCAGCATTTT
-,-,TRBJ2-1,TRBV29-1,CSVEWVVDEQFF,TGCAGCGTTGAATGGGTAGTCGATGAGCAGTTCTTC
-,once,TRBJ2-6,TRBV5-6,CASSLIRGGTGANVLTF,TGTGCCAGCAGCTTGATACGAGGAGGGACTGGGGCCAACGTCCTGACTTTC
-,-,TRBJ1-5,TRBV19,CASSIGQTGNQPQHF,TGTGCCAGTAGTATAGGACAAACAGGGAATCAGCCCCAGCATTTT
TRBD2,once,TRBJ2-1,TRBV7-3,CASSLAGGPYNEQFF,TGTGCCAGCAGCTTAGCGGGGGGTCCCTACAATGAGCAGTTCTTC